This T cell receptor beta chain came from a study of blood T cells in healthy people across ages. A second roughly 6 to 12 cycle PCR used barcoded and J-beta primers. Each cDNA molecule received a tag from a template-switch adaptor that had 12 random nucleotides. A single record per CDR3 protein comes from TCRdb applying MiXCR to the 5' RACE reads. Of fewer than 1,000,000 distinct CDR3 sequences listed, about 47% are singletons. This receptor was taken from a man older than 75 in good health. Sequencing was done on a sample of blood.

The CDR3 region has the DNA TGTGCCAGCCTTGGAGGCGGCAGGGGAGGTGGAGATACGCAGTATTTT. It specifies CASLGGGRGGGDTQYF. The gene calls are TRBV25-1 and TRBJ2-3, with D possibly called TRBD1 or TRBD2 (6 bases each). The CDR3 is 16 residues long. The V end was cut by 8 bases, the J end by 5 bases, with 23 bases between. Germline assignment: CDR1 MGHDK and CDR2 SYGVNS. The variable domain in full, completed from reference TRBV25-1 and TRBJ2-3, reads EADIYQTPRYLVIGTGKKITLECSQTMGHDKMYWYQQDPGMELHLIHYSYGVNSTEKGDLSSESTVSRIRTEHFPLTLESARPSHTSQYLCASLGGGRGGGDTQYFGPGTRLTVL.